The clone carrying this TCR beta chain came up a few times. The sample comes from a study of T-cell memory formation after mild COVID-19. The germline V gene encodes CDR1 ENHRY and CDR2 SYGVKD. V lost 6 bases to trimming and J lost 10 bases, with 7 bases between them. The CDR3 runs 10 residues. TCRdb independently ran MiXCR on the 5' RACE reads; one entry per CDR3 protein. The top ten hold 10% to 15% of the sample, which has under 450,000 distinct CDR3 sequences, about 25% seen once. This TCR derives from an adult woman who had mild COVID-19 (a few samples of this study predate the infection). Cell type and time point are not known. This rearrangement joins TRBV10-3 to TRBJ2-1; D is unclear. Sequencing was performed on PBMCs or a T cell subset sorted from them (not recorded which). Written as DNA, the CDR3 is TGTGCCATCAGGACCTTGGAGCAGTTCTTC. The encoded protein is CAIRTLEQFF.